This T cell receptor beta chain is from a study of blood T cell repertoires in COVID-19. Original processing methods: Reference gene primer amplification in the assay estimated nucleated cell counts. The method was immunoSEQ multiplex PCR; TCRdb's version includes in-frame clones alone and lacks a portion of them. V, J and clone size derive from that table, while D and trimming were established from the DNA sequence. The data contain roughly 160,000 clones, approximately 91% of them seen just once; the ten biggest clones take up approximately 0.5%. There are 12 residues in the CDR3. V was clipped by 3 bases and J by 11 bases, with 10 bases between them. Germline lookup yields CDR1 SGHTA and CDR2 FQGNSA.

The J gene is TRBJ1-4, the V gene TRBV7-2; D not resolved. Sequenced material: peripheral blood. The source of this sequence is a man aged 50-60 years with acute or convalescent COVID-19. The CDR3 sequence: CASSFQDGKLFF. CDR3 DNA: TGTGCCAGCAGCTTCCAGGATGGGAAACTGTTTTTT.